These 3 T cell receptor beta chains originate from one sample sequenced in a study of neurological immune-mediated disorders. MiXCR, applied by TCRdb to the 5' RACE reads, yields one record per CDR3 protein. The table includes 25,000 to 35,000 distinct CDR3 sequences, less than 20% detected once. The time point was: technical triplicate 3. The sequencing input was CD4+ T cells from blood. These TCRs come from a female donor with HTLV-1-associated myelopathy (HAM/TSP).

This clonotype was seen repeatedly, ten times or more. The CDR3 is CATSDPLLGRETQYF. CDR3 nucleotides: TGTGCCACCAGTGACCCCCTACTGGGGAGAGAGACCCAGTACTTC. The chain carries TRBV24-1 and TRBJ2-5; the D gene is possibly TRBD2 (5 bases). Germline V gene data show CDR1 as KGHDR and CDR2 as SFDVKD. Trimming stripped 4 bases from V and 4 bases from J, with 15 bases between. The CDR3 runs to 15 residues.

This clonotype was seen ten or more times. J is TRBJ2-1 and V is TRBV10-3; D may be TRBD1 (5 bases). CDR1 is ENHRY, CDR2 SYGVKD, per germline. The CDR3 covers 13 residues. V was shortened by 6 bases and J by 7 bases, with 13 bases between the two germline ends. CDR3 sequence reads: CAIRPQGRNEQFF. DNA of the CDR3: TGTGCCATCAGACCTCAGGGTCGTAATGAGCAGTTCTTC.

This clonotype has at least ten counts. The chain couples TRBV2 to TRBJ2-3; D gene ambiguous. V was cut by 1 base and J by 2 bases, with 10 bases left in between. The CDR3 has 15 amino acids. Looked up from germline, CDR1 is SNHLY and CDR2 is FYNNEI. The DNA for the CDR3 is TGTGCCAGCAGTGAAGAGGGTGGGTCCACAGATACGCAGTATTTT. Protein: CASSEEGGSTDTQYF.